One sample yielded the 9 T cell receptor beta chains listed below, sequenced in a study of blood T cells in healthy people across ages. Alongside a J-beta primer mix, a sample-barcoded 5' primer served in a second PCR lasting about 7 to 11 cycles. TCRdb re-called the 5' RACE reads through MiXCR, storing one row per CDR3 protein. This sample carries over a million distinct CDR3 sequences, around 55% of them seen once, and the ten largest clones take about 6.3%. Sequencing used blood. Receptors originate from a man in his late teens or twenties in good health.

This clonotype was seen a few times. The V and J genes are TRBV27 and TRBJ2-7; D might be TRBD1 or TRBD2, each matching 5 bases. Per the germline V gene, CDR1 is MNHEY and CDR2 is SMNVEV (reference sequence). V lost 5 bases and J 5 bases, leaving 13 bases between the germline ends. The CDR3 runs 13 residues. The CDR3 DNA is TGTGCCAGCAGTCCGGGACCGATCAACGAGCAGTACTTC. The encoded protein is CASSPGPINEQYF.

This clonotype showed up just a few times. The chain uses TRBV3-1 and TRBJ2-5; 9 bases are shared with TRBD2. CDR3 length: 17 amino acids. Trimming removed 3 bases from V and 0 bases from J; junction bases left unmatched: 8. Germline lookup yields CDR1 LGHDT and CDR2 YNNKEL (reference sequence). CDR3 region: CASSHIRLAVYQETQYF. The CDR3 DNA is TGTGCCAGCAGCCATATTAGACTAGCGGTGTACCAAGAGACCCAGTACTTC.

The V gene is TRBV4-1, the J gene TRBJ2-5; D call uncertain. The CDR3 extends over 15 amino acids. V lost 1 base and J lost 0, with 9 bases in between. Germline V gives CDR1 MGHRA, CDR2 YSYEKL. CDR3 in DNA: TGCGCCAGCAGCCAAGTGAAGGGTTACCAAGAGACCCAGTACTTC. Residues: CASSQVKGYQETQYF.

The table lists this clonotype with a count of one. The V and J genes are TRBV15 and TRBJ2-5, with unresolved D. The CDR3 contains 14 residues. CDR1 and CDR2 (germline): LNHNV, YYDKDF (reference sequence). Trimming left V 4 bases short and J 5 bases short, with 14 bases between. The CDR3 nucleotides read TGTGCCACCAGCACTTCGGGTATTCGGGAGACCCAGTACTTC. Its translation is CATSTSGIRETQYF.

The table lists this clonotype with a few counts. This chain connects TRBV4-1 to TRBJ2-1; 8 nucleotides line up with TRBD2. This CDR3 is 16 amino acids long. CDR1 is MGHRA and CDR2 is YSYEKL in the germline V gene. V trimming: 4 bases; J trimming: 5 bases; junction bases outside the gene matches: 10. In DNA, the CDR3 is TGCGCCAGCAGCCTTGAGGGACTAGTGTCCGACAATGAGCAGTTCTTC. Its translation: CASSLEGLVSDNEQFF.

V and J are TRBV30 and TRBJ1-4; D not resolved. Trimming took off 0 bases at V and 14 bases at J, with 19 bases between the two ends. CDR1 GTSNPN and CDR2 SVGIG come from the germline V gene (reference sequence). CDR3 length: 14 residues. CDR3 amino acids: CAWSVLAREGSLFF. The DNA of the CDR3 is TGTGCCTGGAGTGTACTGGCCAGAGAAGGTAGCCTGTTTTTT. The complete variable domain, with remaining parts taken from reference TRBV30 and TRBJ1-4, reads SQTIHQWPATLVQPVGSPLSLECTVEGTSNPNLYWYRQAAGRGLQLLFYSVGIGQISSEVPQNLSASRPQDRQFILSSKKLLLSDSGFYLCAWSVLAREGSLFFGSGTQLSVL.

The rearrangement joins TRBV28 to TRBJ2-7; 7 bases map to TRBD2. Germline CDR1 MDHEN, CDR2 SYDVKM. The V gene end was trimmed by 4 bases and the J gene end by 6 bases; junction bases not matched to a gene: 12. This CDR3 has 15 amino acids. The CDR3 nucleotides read TGTGCCAGCAGTTCCAGCGGGACCTTCCCTAGCGAGCAGTACTTC. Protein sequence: CASSSSGTFPSEQYF.

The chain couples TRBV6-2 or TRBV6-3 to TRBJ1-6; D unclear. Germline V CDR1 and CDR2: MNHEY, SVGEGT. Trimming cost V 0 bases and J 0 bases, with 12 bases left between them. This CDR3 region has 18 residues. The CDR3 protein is CASSYSKGGSSYNSPLHF. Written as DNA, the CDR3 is TGTGCCAGCAGTTACTCGAAAGGAGGCAGCTCCTATAATTCACCCCTCCACTTT.

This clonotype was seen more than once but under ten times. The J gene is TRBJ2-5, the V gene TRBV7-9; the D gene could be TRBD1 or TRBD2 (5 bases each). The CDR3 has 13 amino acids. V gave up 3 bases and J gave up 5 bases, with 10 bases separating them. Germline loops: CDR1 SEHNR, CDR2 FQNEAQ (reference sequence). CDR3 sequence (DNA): TGTGCCAGCAGCTTCCAGGGAGTGGAGACCCAGTACTTC. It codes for CASSFQGVETQYF.